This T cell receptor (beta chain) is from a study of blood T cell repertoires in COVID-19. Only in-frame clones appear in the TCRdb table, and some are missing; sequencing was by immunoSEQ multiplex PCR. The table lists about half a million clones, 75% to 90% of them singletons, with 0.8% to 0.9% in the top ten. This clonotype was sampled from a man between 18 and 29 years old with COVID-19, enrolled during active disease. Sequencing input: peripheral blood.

This CDR3 reads CASSPSPHFLLGQGGSTGELFF. In DNA form, the CDR3 reads TGCGCCAGCAGCCCGTCCCCTCATTTCCTCCTGGGACAGGGGGGTTCAACCGGGGAGCTGTTTTTT. This chain links TRBV5-1 with TRBJ2-2, with 11 bases aligning to TRBD1. The CDR3 is made up of 22 amino acids. Germline loops: CDR1 SGHRS, CDR2 YFSETQ. With 4 bases clipped from V and 5 bases from J, the junction kept 25 bases outside the gene matches.